The rows below give T cell receptor beta chains drawn from one sample of a study of blood T cell repertoires in COVID-19. Measured with immunoSEQ multiplex PCR; TCRdb has only the in-frame clones, and not every one. This table has hundreds of thousands of clones, about nine tenths appearing once. Sequenced input: PBMCs or T cells enriched from blood (not recorded which). The receptors here all came from a woman aged 35 to 49 who had recovered from COVID-19. The CDR3 runs from the conserved cysteine through the conserved F or W. The D gene is left open where the match is weak. Clone size is given for some rows only: seen once, a few or many times, or a class if the clone is expanded.

DNA | CDR3 | V | length | J | D | size
TGCGCCAGCAGCTTTGGGGCGACTAGTGCCACCCCAGAGACCCAGTACTTC | CASSFGATSATPETQYF | TRBV5-1 | 17 | TRBJ2-5 | - | -
TGTGCCAGCAGCCACGTGGACAGGGGAACTGAAGCTTTCTTT | CASSHVDRGTEAFF | TRBV16 | 14 | TRBJ1-1 | TRBD1 | -
TGTGCCAGCTCACCACGGGGCGGGGGTGAAGCTTTCTTT | CASSPRGGGEAFF | TRBV18 | 13 | TRBJ1-1 | - | once
TGTGCCAGCAGCGTAGATGGTCAGAACTACAATGAGCAGTTCTTC | CASSVDGQNYNEQFF | TRBV9 | 15 | TRBJ2-1 | - | -
TGCAGCGTTGAATACCCGACTAGCGGTTACAATGAGCAGTTCTTC | CSVEYPTSGYNEQFF | TRBV29-1 | 15 | TRBJ2-1 | TRBD2 | once
TGTGCCAGCAGCTTGGATCGGACAGGGCAGTACTTC | CASSLDRTGQYF | TRBV5-4 | 12 | TRBJ2-7 | TRBD1 | -
TGTGCCAGCAGCTTAGAGGTCGGACTAGCGGGTCGAAATGAGCAGTTCTTC | CASSLEVGLAGRNEQFF | TRBV11-3 | 17 | TRBJ2-1 | TRBD2 | once
TGCGCCAGCAGCTCAGGACTAGCGGGGGGGTACCAAGAGACCCAGTACTTC | CASSSGLAGGYQETQYF | TRBV5-1 | 17 | TRBJ2-5 | TRBD2 | -
TGTGCCAGCAGTTCGACTAGAATCACCTACAATGAGCAGTTCTTC | CASSSTRITYNEQFF | TRBV27 | 15 | TRBJ2-1 | - | once
TGTGCCAGCAGCTTAACGGGATCGGGATCTGGAAACACCATATATTTT | CASSLTGSGSGNTIYF | TRBV7-3 | 16 | TRBJ1-3 | - | -